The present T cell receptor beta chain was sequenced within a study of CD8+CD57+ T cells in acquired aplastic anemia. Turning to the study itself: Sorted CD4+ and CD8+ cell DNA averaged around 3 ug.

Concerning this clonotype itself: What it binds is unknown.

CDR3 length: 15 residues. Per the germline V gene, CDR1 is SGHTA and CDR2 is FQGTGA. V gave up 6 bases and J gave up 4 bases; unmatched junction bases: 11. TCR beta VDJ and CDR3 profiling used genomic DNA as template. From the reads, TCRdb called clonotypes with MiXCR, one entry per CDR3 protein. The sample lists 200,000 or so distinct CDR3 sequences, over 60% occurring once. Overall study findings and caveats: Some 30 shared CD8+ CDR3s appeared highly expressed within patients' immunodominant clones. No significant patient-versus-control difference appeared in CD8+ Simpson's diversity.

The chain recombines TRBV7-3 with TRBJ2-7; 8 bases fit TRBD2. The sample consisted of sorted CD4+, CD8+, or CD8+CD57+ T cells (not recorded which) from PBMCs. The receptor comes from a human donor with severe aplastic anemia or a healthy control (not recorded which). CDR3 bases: TGTGCCAGCAGTCCCACGGGACTAGATTTTTACGAGCAGTACTTC. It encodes CASSPTGLDFYEQYF.